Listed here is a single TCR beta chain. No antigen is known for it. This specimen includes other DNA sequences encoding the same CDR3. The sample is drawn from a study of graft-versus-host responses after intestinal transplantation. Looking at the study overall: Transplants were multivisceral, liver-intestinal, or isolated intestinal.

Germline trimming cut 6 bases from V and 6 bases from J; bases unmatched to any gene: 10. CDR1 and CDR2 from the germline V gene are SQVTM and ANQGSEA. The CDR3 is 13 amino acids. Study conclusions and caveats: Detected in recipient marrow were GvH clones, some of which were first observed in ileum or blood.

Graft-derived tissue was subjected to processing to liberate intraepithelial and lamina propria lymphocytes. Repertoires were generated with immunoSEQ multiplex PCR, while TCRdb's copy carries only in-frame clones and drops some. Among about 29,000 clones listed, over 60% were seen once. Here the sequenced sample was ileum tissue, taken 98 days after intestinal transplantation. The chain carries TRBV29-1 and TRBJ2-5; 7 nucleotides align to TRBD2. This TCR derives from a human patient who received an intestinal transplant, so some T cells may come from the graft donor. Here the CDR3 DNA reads TGCAGCGTAACATCTGGGGGGGGAAAGACCCAGTACTTC. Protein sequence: CSVTSGGGKTQYF.